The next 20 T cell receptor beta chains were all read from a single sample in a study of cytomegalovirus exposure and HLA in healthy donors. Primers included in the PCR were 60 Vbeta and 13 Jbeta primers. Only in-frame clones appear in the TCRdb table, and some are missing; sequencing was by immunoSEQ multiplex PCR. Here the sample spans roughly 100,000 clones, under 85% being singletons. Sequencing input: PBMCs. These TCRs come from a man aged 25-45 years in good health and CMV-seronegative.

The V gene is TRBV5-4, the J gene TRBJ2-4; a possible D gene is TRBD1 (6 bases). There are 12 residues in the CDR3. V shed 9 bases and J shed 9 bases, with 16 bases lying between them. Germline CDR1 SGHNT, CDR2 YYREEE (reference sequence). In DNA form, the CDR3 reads TGTGCCAACGGTGGCAGGGGTGGCATTCAGTACTTC. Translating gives CANGGRGGIQYF.

The CDR3 protein is CASSQVQGRFSSSYTF. DNA of the CDR3: TGCGCCAGCAGCCAAGTCCAGGGCCGGTTCAGTAGTAGCTACACCTTC. The chain couples TRBV4-1 to TRBJ1-2; tentative D call: TRBD1 (5 bases). The germline V and J ends were trimmed by 1 base and 9 bases, with 21 bases remaining between them. The CDR3 has 16 amino acids. Germline CDR1 is MGHRA and CDR2 is YSYEKL.

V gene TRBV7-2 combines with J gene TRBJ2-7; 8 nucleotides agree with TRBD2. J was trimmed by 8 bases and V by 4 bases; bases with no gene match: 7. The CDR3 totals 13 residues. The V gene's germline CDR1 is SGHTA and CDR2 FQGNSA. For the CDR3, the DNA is TGTGCCAGCAGCTCCGCGGGCGGGGGGCAGCAGTACTTC. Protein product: CASSSAGGGQQYF.

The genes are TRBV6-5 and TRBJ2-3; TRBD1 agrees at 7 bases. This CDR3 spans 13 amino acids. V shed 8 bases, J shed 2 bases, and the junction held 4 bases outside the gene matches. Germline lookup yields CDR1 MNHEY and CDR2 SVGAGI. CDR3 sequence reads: CASQGQNTDTQYF. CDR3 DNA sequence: TGTGCCAGCCAGGGACAGAACACAGATACGCAGTATTTT.

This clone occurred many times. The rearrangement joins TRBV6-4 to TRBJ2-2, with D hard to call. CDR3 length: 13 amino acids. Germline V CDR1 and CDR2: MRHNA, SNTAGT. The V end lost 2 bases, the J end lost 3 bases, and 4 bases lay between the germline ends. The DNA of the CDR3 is TGTGCCAGCAGTGACACGGACACCGGGGAGCTGTTTTTT. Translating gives CASSDTDTGELFF.

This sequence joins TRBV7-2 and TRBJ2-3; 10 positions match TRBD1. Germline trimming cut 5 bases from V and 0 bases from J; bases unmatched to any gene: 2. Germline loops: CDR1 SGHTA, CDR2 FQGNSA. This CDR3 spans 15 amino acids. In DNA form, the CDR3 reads TGTGCCAGCAGCCAGGACAGGGGGAGCACAGATACGCAGTATTTT. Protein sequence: CASSQDRGSTDTQYF.

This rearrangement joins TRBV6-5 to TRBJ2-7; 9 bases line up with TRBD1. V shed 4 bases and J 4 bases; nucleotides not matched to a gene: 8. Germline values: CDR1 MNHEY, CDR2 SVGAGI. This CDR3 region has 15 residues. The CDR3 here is CASSSQDRGFYEQYF. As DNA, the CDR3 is TGTGCCAGCAGTTCCCAGGACAGGGGTTTTTACGAGCAGTACTTC.

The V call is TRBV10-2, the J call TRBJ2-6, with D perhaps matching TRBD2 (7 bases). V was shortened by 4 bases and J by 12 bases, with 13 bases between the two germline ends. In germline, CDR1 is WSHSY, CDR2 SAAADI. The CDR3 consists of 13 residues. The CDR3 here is CASSGGRGAVLTF. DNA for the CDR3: TGCGCCAGCAGTGGGGGGAGGGGGGCCGTCCTGACTTTC.

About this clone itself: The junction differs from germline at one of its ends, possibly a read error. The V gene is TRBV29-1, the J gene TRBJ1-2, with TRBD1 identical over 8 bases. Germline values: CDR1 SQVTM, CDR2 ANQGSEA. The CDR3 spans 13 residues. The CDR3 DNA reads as TGCAGCGCTACCCCAACACCTGAGACAGGGGCCGTCTTC. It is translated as CSATPTPETGAVF.

CDR3 sequence (DNA): TGTGCCAGCGGAGAATTCGAGCAGTACTTC. As protein: CASGEFEQYF. The rearrangement uses TRBV7-9 and TRBJ2-5; D unresolved. The end of the DNA is better explained by TRBJ2-7, so the J call may be wrong. The CDR3 has 10 residues. Germline CDR1 reads SEHNR; CDR2 reads FQNEAQ (reference sequence).

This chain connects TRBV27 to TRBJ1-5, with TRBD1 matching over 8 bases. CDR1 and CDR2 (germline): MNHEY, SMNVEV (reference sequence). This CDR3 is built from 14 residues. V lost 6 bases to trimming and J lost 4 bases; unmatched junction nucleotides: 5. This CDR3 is CASSGDRLNQPQHF. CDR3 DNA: TGTGCCAGCAGCGGGGACAGGCTTAATCAGCCCCAGCATTTT.

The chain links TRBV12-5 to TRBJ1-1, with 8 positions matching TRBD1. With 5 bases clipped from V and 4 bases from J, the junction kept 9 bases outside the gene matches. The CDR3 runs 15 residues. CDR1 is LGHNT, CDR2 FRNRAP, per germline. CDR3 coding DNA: TGTGCTAGTGGTGCCCCAGGGGGCTCAGGCACTGAAGCTTTCTTT. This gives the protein CASGAPGGSGTEAFF.

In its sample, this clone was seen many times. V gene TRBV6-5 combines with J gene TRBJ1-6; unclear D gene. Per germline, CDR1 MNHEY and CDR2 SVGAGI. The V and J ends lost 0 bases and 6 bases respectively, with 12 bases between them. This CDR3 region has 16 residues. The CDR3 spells CASSYSTSGFNSPLHF. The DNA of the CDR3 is TGTGCCAGCAGTTACTCGACCTCCGGGTTTAATTCACCCCTCCACTTT.

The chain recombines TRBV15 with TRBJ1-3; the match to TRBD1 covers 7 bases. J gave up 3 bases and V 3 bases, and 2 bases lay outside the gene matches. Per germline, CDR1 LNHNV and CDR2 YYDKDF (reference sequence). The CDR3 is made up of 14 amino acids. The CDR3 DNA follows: TGTGCCACCAGCAGGACAGGGCTTGGAAACACCATATATTTT. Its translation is CATSRTGLGNTIYF.

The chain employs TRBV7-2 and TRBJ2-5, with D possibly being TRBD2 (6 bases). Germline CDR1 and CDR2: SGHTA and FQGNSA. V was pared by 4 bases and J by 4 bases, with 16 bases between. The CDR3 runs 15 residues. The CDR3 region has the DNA TGTGCCAGCAGCTCAGGGACTGCCGGGGGAGAGACCCAGTACTTC. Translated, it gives CASSSGTAGGETQYF. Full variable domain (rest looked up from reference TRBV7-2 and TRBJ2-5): GAGVSQSPSNKVTEKGKDVELRCDPISGHTALYWYRQSLGQGLEFLIYFQGNSAPDKSGLPSDRFSAERTGGSVSTLTIQRTQQEDSAVYLCASSSGTAGGETQYFGPGTRLLVL.

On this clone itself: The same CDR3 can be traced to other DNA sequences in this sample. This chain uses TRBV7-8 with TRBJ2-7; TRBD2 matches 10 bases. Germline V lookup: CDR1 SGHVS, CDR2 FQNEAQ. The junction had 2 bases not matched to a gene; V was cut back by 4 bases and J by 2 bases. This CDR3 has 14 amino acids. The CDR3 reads CASSSTSGAYEQYF. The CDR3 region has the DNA TGTGCCAGCAGCTCCACTAGCGGGGCCTACGAGCAGTACTTC.

The chain's CDR3 is CAWSQTGYGYTF. DNA for the CDR3: TGTGCCTGGAGCCAGACAGGCTATGGCTACACCTTC. The J gene is TRBJ1-2, the V gene TRBV30; possibly TRBD1 for D (6 bases). The CDR3 is 12 residues long. V lost 3 bases, J lost 4 bases, and 9 bases lay in between. Germline V CDR1 and CDR2: GTSNPN, SVGIG (reference sequence).

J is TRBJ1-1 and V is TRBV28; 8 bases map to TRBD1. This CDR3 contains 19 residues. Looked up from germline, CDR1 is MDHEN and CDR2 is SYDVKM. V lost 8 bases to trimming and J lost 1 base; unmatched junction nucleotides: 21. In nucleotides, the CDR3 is TGTGCCAGCCATTTAGGGTACACCTTCGGACAGGGTTCGAACACTGAAGCTTTCTTT. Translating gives CASHLGYTFGQGSNTEAFF.

The CDR3 region has the DNA TGCGCCAGCAGCCAAGACAGGGGGCACACCGGGGAGCTGTTTTTT. The encoded protein is CASSQDRGHTGELFF. V usage is TRBV4-3 and J usage is TRBJ2-2; 8 bases match TRBD1. Germline V gene sequence: CDR1 LGHNA, CDR2 YSLEER. The CDR3 totals 15 residues. Germline trimming cut 0 bases from V and 3 bases from J; bases unmatched to any gene: 0.

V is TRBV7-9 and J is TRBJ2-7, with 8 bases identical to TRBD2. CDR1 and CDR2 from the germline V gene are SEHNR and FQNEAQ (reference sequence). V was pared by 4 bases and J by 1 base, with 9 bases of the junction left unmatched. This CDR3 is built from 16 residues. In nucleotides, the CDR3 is TGTGCCAGCAGCTCCCTTGGGGTAGCGGGATCCTACGAGCAGTACTTC. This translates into CASSSLGVAGSYEQYF.